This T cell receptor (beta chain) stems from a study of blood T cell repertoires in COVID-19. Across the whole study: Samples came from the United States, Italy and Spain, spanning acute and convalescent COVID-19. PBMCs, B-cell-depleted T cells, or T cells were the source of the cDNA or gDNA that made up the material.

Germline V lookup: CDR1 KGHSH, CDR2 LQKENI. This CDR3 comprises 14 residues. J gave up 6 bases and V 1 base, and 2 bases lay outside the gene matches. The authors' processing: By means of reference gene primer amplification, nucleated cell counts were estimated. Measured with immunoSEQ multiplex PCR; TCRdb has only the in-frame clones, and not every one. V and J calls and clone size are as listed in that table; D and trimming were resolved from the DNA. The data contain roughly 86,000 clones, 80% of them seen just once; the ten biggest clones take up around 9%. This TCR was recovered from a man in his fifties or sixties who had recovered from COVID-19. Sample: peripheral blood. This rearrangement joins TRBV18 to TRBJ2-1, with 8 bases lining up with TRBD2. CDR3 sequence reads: CASSPQRESNEQFF. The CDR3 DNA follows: TGTGCCAGCTCACCACAGCGGGAGTCCAATGAGCAGTTCTTC.